Sequencing of this T cell receptor (beta chain) was carried out in a study of shared clonotypes between healthy human individuals. In the original analysis: In the immunoSEQ data, sequences were junction-only and lacked quality scores, so filtering differed. Some clones are missing from TCRdb's copy, which holds only in-frame ones; the method was immunoSEQ multiplex PCR. V and J calls and clone size are copied from that table; D and trimming were computed from the DNA. Among millions of clones listed, roughly 96% were seen once. Germline V gives CDR1 SNHLY, CDR2 FYNNEI. Between the trimmed V and J ends, which lost 8 bases and 2 bases, there was a span of 12 bases. The CDR3 spans 13 residues.

The sample was naive CD4+ T cells sorted from blood. Indicated subset: CD45RA+ positively selected. This clonotype originated in a man between 18 and 35 years old in good health. The chain employs TRBV2 and TRBJ1-1, with D hard to call. This CDR3 is CASAVEGNTEAFF. The CDR3 DNA sequence: TGTGCCAGCGCAGTAGAAGGAAACACTGAAGCTTTCTTT.